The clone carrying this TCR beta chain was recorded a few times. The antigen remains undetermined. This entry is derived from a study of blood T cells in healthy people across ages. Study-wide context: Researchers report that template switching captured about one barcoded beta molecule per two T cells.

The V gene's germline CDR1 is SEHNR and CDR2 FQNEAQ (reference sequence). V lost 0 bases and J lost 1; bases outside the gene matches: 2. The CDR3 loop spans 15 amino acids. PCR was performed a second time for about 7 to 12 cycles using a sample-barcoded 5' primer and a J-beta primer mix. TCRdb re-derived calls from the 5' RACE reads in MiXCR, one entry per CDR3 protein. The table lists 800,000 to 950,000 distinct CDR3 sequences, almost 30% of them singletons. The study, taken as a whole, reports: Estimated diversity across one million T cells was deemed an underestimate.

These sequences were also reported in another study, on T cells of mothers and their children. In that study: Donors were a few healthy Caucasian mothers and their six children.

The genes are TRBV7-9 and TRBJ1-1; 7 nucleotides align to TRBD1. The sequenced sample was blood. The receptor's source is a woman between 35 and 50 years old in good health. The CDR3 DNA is TGTGCCAGCAGCTTAGCCACAGGGGCGAACACTGAAGCTTTCTTT. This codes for CASSLATGANTEAFF. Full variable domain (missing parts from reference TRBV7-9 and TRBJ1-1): DTGVSQNPRHKITKRGQNVTFRCDPISEHNRLYWYRQTLGQGPEFLTYFQNEAQLEKSRLLSDRFSAERPKGSFSTLEIQRTEQGDSAMYLCASSLATGANTEAFFGQGTRLTVV.